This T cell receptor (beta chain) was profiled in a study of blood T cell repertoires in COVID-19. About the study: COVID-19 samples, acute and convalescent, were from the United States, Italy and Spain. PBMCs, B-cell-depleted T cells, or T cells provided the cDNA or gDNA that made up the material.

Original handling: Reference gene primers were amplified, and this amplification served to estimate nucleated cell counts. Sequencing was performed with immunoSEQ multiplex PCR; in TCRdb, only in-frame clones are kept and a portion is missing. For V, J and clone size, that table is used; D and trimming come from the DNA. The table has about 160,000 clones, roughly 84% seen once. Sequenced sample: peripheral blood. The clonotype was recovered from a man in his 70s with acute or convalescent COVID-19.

Written as DNA, the CDR3 is TGTGCCAGCAGCTCATCCGGGACAGGTCCTTCACCCCTCCACTTT. Residues: CASSSSGTGPSPLHF. This sequence joins TRBV7-6 and TRBJ1-6; 8 bases agree with TRBD1. With 4 bases clipped from V and 9 bases from J, the junction kept 8 bases outside the gene matches. The CDR3 extends over 15 amino acids. Germline CDR1 SGHVS, CDR2 FNYEAQ.